The clone carrying this T cell receptor (beta chain) appeared once. Its cognate antigen is unknown. TCRdb keeps only in-frame clones here, not all; method: immunoSEQ multiplex PCR. Among about 1.1 million clones listed, 70% to 80% were seen once. The entry originates in a study of shared clonotypes between healthy human individuals. Study-level background: Those who served as donors were a couple of women and a few men between the ages of 18 and 49.

The study, taken as a whole, reports: Memory subsets had estimated richness that was generally smaller than that of naive subsets. Around 5.4% of naive CD4 clonotypes were common to four donors. Sorted-subset samples were not fully sequenced, rarefaction indicated.

Germline values: CDR1 SGHRS, CDR2 YFSETQ. The CDR3 totals 15 residues. With 4 bases clipped from V and 8 bases from J, the junction kept 10 bases outside the gene matches. This TCR was recovered from a man in his late teens or twenties in good health. Some clones in this sample may be carry-over from other donors' samples. The V gene is TRBV5-1, the J gene TRBJ1-4, with TRBD1 matching over 8 bases. Specimen: memory CD4+ T cells from PBMCs. Subset noted: CD45RA-negative fraction. The CDR3 loop reads CASSPQGAVGEKLFF. CDR3 nucleotides: TGCGCCAGCAGCCCTCAGGGGGCTGTGGGAGAAAAACTGTTTTTT. The whole variable domain, filled in from reference TRBV5-1 and TRBJ1-4, reads KAGVTQTPRYLIKTRGQQVTLSCSPISGHRSVSWYQQTPGQGLQFLFEYFSETQRNKGNFPGRFSGRQFSNSRSEMNVSTLELGDSALYLCASSPQGAVGEKLFFGSGTQLSVL.